A selection of T cell receptor beta chains follows, all from one sample in a study of blood T cell repertoires in COVID-19. Libraries were prepared by immunoSEQ multiplex PCR; TCRdb keeps only in-frame clonotypes and omits some of them. The sample contains 250,000 or so clones, approximately 90% of which appear only once. The sequencing sample was made of PBMCs or T cells enriched from blood (not recorded which). These receptors were taken from a man aged 25-45 years who had recovered from COVID-19. CDR3s include the opening cysteine and the closing phenylalanine or tryptophan. D genes are given only for firm matches. Size is stated for part of the rows, as once, few or many counts, or as a class when the clone is expanded.

V gene,J gene,clone size,D gene,CDR3 protein,CDR3 DNA
TRBV5-1,TRBJ2-5,-,-,CASSFYGFQETQYF,TGCGCCAGCAGCTTTTACGGGTTTCAAGAGACCCAGTACTTC
TRBV5-8,TRBJ2-3,-,TRBD2,CASSTSADTQYF,TGTGCCAGCAGTACTAGCGCGGATACGCAGTATTTT
TRBV5-4,TRBJ2-5,-,-,CASSSDSPQETQYF,TGTGCCAGCAGCTCTGACAGCCCTCAAGAGACCCAGTACTTC
TRBV6-5,TRBJ1-1,-,-,CASRLRKFTEAFF,TGTGCCAGCAGGCTCAGGAAATTCACTGAAGCTTTCTTT
TRBV6-5,TRBJ1-6,few,TRBD1,CASSYSGQGGYSPLHF,TGTGCCAGCAGTTACTCCGGACAGGGTGGATATTCACCCCTCCACTTT
TRBV4-2,TRBJ2-5,-,-,CASGPLGSKETQYF,TGTGCCAGCGGACCACTAGGAAGCAAAGAGACCCAGTACTTC
TRBV11-3,TRBJ2-1,-,TRBD1,CASSLESGTGGHEQFF,TGTGCCAGCAGCTTAGAGAGCGGGACAGGGGGGCATGAGCAGTTCTTC
TRBV6-5,TRBJ2-7,-,-,CASSTGLLSYEQYF,TGTGCCAGCAGTACCGGACTACTCTCCTACGAGCAGTACTTC
TRBV15,TRBJ2-5,-,TRBD2,CATSEGGSRKETQYF,TGTGCCACCAGTGAGGGAGGGTCCAGGAAAGAGACCCAGTACTTC
TRBV27,TRBJ1-4,few,-,CASTPTGGEKLFF,TGTGCCAGCACTCCCACTGGGGGGGAAAAACTGTTTTTT
TRBV18,TRBJ1-1,-,-,CASSPAGARTEAFF,TGTGCCAGCTCCCCCGCTGGGGCTCGAACTGAAGCTTTCTTT
TRBV3-1/TRBV3-2,TRBJ2-1,-,TRBD2,CASSQGTSGSRKFF,TGTGCCAGCAGCCAAGGGACTAGCGGAAGCCGGAAGTTCTTC
TRBV30,TRBJ2-4,-,TRBD2,CAWSVGGGVNIQYF,TGTGCCTGGAGTGTAGGCGGGGGGGTAAACATTCAGTACTTC
TRBV18,TRBJ2-7,-,-,CASSPRAGKGEMLYF,TGTGCCAGCTCACCTCGGGCAGGGAAGGGGGAAATGCTGTACTTC
TRBV10-3,TRBJ1-2,-,TRBD1,CALGQGENYGYTF,TGTGCCTTGGGACAGGGAGAAAACTATGGCTACACCTTC